One and the same sample provided the 9 T cell receptor beta chains below, sequenced in a study of neoadjuvant anti-PD-1 for oral cavity cancer. This table comes from immunoSEQ multiplex PCR, and its TCRdb copy is limited to in-frame clones, with some not included. The sample holds fewer than 35,000 clones, about 87% seen once. Sequencing was performed on PBMCs, taken before nivolumab (anti-PD-1) treatment. Every receptor here comes from a person aged 35-79 years with oral cavity squamous cell carcinoma.

V and J are TRBV7-2 and TRBJ2-3, with 7 bases that match TRBD1. The germline gives CDR1 SGHTA, CDR2 FQGNSA. The CDR3 extends over 15 amino acids. V was clipped by 6 bases and J by 2 bases; unmatched bases: 8. The CDR3 reads CASREGGLLTDTQYF. The CDR3 DNA sequence: TGTGCCAGCAGGGAAGGGGGCTTACTCACAGATACGCAGTATTTT.

Note on this clone: The CDR3 does not end in the conserved phenylalanine or tryptophan, so this is likely a read error. No DNA is shown, since the ends of the CDR3 on it are uncertain; the CDR3 is the one TCRdb lists. V is TRBV5-6 and J is TRBJ2-7; TRBD1 is taken as the D call from the table, unchecked against the DNA. The V gene's germline CDR1 is SGHDT and CDR2 YYEEEE. Counting both end residues, the CDR3 totals 13 amino acids. CDR3 region: CASSEGGQGVFSI.

The V call is TRBV4-2, the J call TRBJ2-7, with D perhaps matching TRBD1 (6 bases). Germline V gene lookup returns CDR1 LGHNA and CDR2 YNFKEQ. The CDR3 is made up of 16 amino acids. The V gene lost 0 bases and the J gene lost 1 base, with 13 bases spanning the gap. Here the CDR3 reads CASSQDIGQLSYEQYF. In DNA form, the CDR3 reads TGTGCCAGCAGCCAAGATATAGGACAGCTTTCCTACGAGCAGTACTTC.

In its sample, this clone was seen once. The chain links TRBV2 to TRBJ1-2, with 11 bases fitting TRBD1. V lost 10 bases and J lost 5; bases outside the gene matches: 6. From germline, CDR1 is SNHLY and CDR2 FYNNEI. The CDR3 contains 13 residues. Here the CDR3 DNA reads TGTGCCACCAGGACAGGGGGCGGGTATGGCTACACCTTC. Translation gives CATRTGGGYGYTF.

DNA of the CDR3: TGTGCCAGCAGCCCAGGACAGAGCTCCTACGAGCAGTACTTC. This translates into CASSPGQSSYEQYF. The chain uses TRBV7-8 and TRBJ2-7, with TRBD1 as a possible D gene (6 bases). The germline V gene has CDR1 SGHVS and CDR2 FQNEAQ. V lost 5 bases to trimming and J lost 0 bases, with 11 bases between them. The CDR3 extends over 14 amino acids.

This chain uses TRBV5-1 with TRBJ1-1; D gene ambiguous. Trimming stripped 2 bases from V and 3 bases from J, with 17 bases between. CDR1 is SGHRS, CDR2 YFSETQ, per germline. The CDR3 contains 16 residues. CDR3 sequence (DNA): TGCGCCAGCAGCTTAGGGCAGACGAGAGAAGACACTGAAGCTTTCTTT. Translated, it gives CASSLGQTREDTEAFF.

DNA of the CDR3: TGTGCCAGTAGTACCCGACAGGGGGTATACGAGCAGTACTTC. Translation: CASSTRQGVYEQYF. The chain combines TRBV19 with TRBJ2-7; 9 bases line up with TRBD1. Germline CDR1 and CDR2: LNHDA and SQIVND (reference sequence). CDR3 length: 14 residues. V lost 4 bases to trimming and J lost 4 bases; unmatched junction nucleotides: 5.

V is TRBV11-2 and J is TRBJ2-5, with D possibly TRBD2 on 6 matching bases. The V and J ends lost 5 bases and 4 bases respectively, with 23 bases between them. The germline V gene encodes CDR1 SGHAT and CDR2 FQNNGV. The CDR3 covers 17 residues. The CDR3 DNA sequence: TGTGCCAGCAGCCCTCGATTTTTGGCGGGAATATTAGAGACCCAGTACTTC. Its protein product is CASSPRFLAGILETQYF.

This clone was picked up a small number of times. The chain has TRBV7-2 and TRBJ2-2, with 9 bases identical to TRBD1. CDR1 and CDR2 (germline): SGHTA, FQGNSA. The CDR3 spans 14 residues. V lost 6 bases to trimming and J lost 3 bases; unmatched junction nucleotides: 2. CDR3 in amino acids: CASRTGGYTGELFF. DNA of the CDR3: TGTGCCAGCAGGACAGGGGGGTACACCGGGGAGCTGTTTTTT.